This note documents a single TCR beta chain sequence. Its specificity is not known. A read error is possible here, since a much larger clone lies one base away. Germline lookup yields CDR1 SGHRS and CDR2 YFSETQ. V dropped 5 bases and J dropped 9 bases, with 10 bases sitting between them. This CDR3 spans 11 amino acids. No cell sorting was done before RNA was extracted from the tissue. The sample is drawn from a study of tumor and adjacent non-tumor tissue in lung cancer. In the study overall: Stage I to III disease affected about nine men and roughly 5 women aged roughly 31 to 76. On average, productive TCRbeta reads reached a few million per sample. The study's findings and limits: Higher tumor TCR diversity was associated with shorter survival.

A modified ARM-PCR protocol with three rounds of nested PCR amplified TCRbeta. TCRdb re-derived calls from the multiplex PCR reads in MiXCR, one entry per CDR3 protein. The sample lists about 110,000 distinct CDR3 sequences, roughly 84% occurring once. The TCR sequence derives from a man in his 70s with non-small cell lung cancer. The rearrangement links TRBV5-1 to TRBJ2-3; the D is unclear. Specimen: lung tumor tissue. The CDR3 coding sequence is TGCGCCAGCAGGCAGAATCTAACGCAGTATTTT. This sequence encodes CASRQNLTQYF.